This T cell receptor (beta chain) was found in a study of beta chain features in type 1 diabetes. Whole-study findings and limits: Moderate yet significant TCRB CDR3 shortening was seen in Type 1 diabetes patients in all four CD4+ subsets.

The isolated RNA, all of it, was reverse transcribed, so expressed TCRB transcripts were what got sequenced. Using immunoSEQ multiplex PCR, the repertoire was profiled, and TCRdb retains in-frame clones only, with some absent. Of some 290,000 clones in the sample, over 11% are singletons; the top ten hold approximately 0.015%. The sample holds a few counts of this clone. Its antigen is not known. V dropped 7 bases and J dropped 4; count of bases not matched to a gene: 11. The CDR3 spans 15 residues. CDR1 is MNHEY and CDR2 is SVGAGI in the germline V gene. The chain links TRBV6-5 to TRBJ1-1, with TRBD1 matching 8 bases. The sequence was obtained from a man between 25 and 39 years old with type 1 diabetes. Source material: naive CD4+ T cells from blood. The CDR3 is CASILQGALGTEAFF. CDR3 nucleotides: TGTGCCAGCATTCTTCAGGGGGCCTTGGGCACTGAAGCTTTCTTT.